The next 5 T cell receptor beta chains were all read from a single sample in a study of memory CD4+ T cells and cytomegalovirus serostatus. The sort gate was single viable CD3+CD4+CD8-CD45RO+ cells for memory CD4+ T cells. This table comes from immunoSEQ multiplex PCR, and its TCRdb copy is limited to in-frame clones, with some not included. The data show around 45,000 clones, about 70% seen once. Sequencing was carried out using memory CD4+ T cells from blood. All receptors come from an adult in good health and CMV-seropositive.

The CDR3 reads CASSLSAGQETQYF. Written as DNA, the CDR3 is TGCGCCAGCAGCTTGTCTGCGGGACAAGAGACCCAGTACTTC. This chain joins TRBV5-1 and TRBJ2-5; D may be TRBD2 (6 bases). CDR3 length: 14 amino acids. Trimming pared 1 base from V and 2 bases from J, leaving 9 bases between. Germline CDR1 and CDR2: SGHRS and YFSETQ.

The chain uses TRBV19 and TRBJ2-6; D gene unclear. CDR1 is LNHDA, CDR2 SQIVND, per germline (reference sequence). The ends were cut back, 1 base at V and 2 bases at J, with 15 bases in the middle. The CDR3 sequence is 18 residues long. The chain's CDR3 is CASSIVTLLGPGANVLTF. The CDR3 nucleotides are TGTGCCAGTAGTATAGTCACATTGTTAGGGCCTGGGGCCAACGTCCTGACTTTC.

This chain joins TRBV7-8 and TRBJ1-2, with TRBD1 identical over 7 bases. This CDR3 spans 14 amino acids. V shed 6 bases, J shed 4 bases, and the junction held 8 bases outside the gene matches. CDR1 is SGHVS and CDR2 is FQNEAQ in the germline V gene. The CDR3, as DNA: TGTGCCAGCAGGCAATTACCAGGGGGCTATGGCTACACCTTC. This gives the protein CASRQLPGGYGYTF. Drawing the rest from reference TRBV7-8 and TRBJ1-2, the complete variable domain is GAGVSQSPRYKVAKRGQDVALRCDPISGHVSLFWYQQALGQGPEFLTYFQNEAQLDKSGLPSDRFFAERPEGSVSTLKIQRTQQEDSAVYLCASRQLPGGYGYTFGSGTRLTVV.

The V gene is TRBV28, the J gene TRBJ2-7, with D uncertain. V was clipped by 1 base and J by 2 bases, with 9 bases between them. Germline assignment: CDR1 MDHEN and CDR2 SYDVKM. CDR3 length equals 14 residues. CDR3 nucleotide sequence: TGTGCCAGCAGTTTATCCCCTTCCACCTACGAGCAGTACTTC. It specifies CASSLSPSTYEQYF.

This clone was detected once. This chain joins TRBV6-1 and TRBJ1-2; D is unclear. CDR3 length: 12 amino acids. Looked up from germline, CDR1 is MNHNS and CDR2 is SASEGT. V lost 1 base and J lost 8, with 8 bases in between. CDR3 DNA: TGTGCCAGCAGTGAAGTGGGTGGAGGCTACACCTTC. This encodes CASSEVGGGYTF.